These 17 T cell receptor beta chains were sequenced from one sample in a study of cytomegalovirus exposure and HLA in healthy donors (dated by TCRdb to 2016 to 2017). Libraries came from the immunoSEQ multiplex PCR assay. For the multiplex PCR, a mixture combining 60 forward primers for TCR Vbeta segments and 13 reverse primers for TCR Jbeta segments was used. TCRdb holds this immuneACCESS table with in-frame rearrangements only. Some clones are missing; in checked studies, unresolved V genes explain under half, and the rest has no known cause. This sample gives about 94,000 clones in total; around 84% of them show up just once. 10% of the sample is held by the ten biggest clonotypes. Sequencing was done on a sample of PBMCs. The receptors derive from a human donor in good health.

Comment on this clone: The junction departs from germline at one end; a sequencing error may be responsible. This chain uses TRBV9 with TRBJ2-1, with 10 bases identical to TRBD2. The V gene's germline CDR1 is SGDLS and CDR2 YYNGEE. The CDR3 loop spans 16 amino acids. CDR3 sequence reads: CASSVDGLVSGRGVVF. The CDR3 nucleotides read TGTGCCAGCAGCGTAGACGGCCTGGTGAGCGGGAGGGGAGTGGTCTTC. Looking up the rest from reference TRBV9 and TRBJ2-1 gives the full variable domain: DSGVTQTPKHLITATGQRVTLRCSPRSGDLSVYWYQQSLDQGLQFLIQYYNGEERAKGNILERFSAQQFPDLHSELNLSSLELGDSALYFCASSVDGLVSGRGVVFGPGTRLTVL.

The chain uses TRBV7-9 and TRBJ1-2; D is possibly TRBD1 (5 bases). The CDR3 extends over 15 amino acids. The germline V gene encodes CDR1 SEHNR and CDR2 FQNEAQ (reference sequence). Trimming left V 4 bases short and J 2 bases short, with 14 bases between. CDR3 coding DNA: TGTGCCAGCAGCTCGACCACAGGTATCAACTATGGCTACACCTTC. This sequence encodes CASSSTTGINYGYTF.

The chain links TRBV21-1 to TRBJ1-5. TRBV21-1 corresponds to a pseudogene. This CDR3 comprises 16 residues. CDR3 bases: TGTGCCAGCAGCACGAACAGGGAGGGTGGGAATCAGCCCCAGCATTTT. Protein product: CASSTNREGGNQPQHF.

The sample holds a few counts of this clone. One end of the junction is discordant with germline, which a read error may explain. This sequence joins TRBV7-7 and TRBJ2-2; 12 bases fit TRBD2. This CDR3 has 16 residues. In germline, CDR1 is SSHAT, CDR2 FNYEAQ (reference sequence). The DNA for the CDR3 is TGTGCTAGCAGCGGGACTAGCGGGTACAACACCGGGGAGCTGTTTTTT. As protein: CASSGTSGYNTGELFF.

V is TRBV7-2 and J is TRBJ2-7, with D hard to call. The V gene's germline CDR1 is SGHTA and CDR2 FQGNSA. Trimming left V 5 bases short and J 1 base short, with 15 bases between. CDR3 size: 15 residues. The CDR3 region is CASSRQAGASYEQYF. DNA of the CDR3: TGTGCCAGCAGCCGCCAGGCAGGCGCTTCCTACGAGCAGTACTTC.

V gene TRBV15 combines with J gene TRBJ1-3, with D uncertain. Germline lookup yields CDR1 LNHNV and CDR2 YYDKDF (reference sequence). The CDR3 covers 14 residues. Trimming took off 1 base at V and 2 bases at J, with 6 bases between the two ends. The CDR3 protein is CATSRGGTGNTIYF. In nucleotides, the CDR3 is TGTGCCACCAGCAGAGGAGGGACTGGAAACACCATATATTTT. Full variable domain (missing parts from reference TRBV15 and TRBJ1-3): DAMVIQNPRYQVTQFGKPVTLSCSQTLNHNVMYWYQQKSSQAPKLLFHYYDKDFNNEADTPDNFQSRRPNTSFCFLDIRSPGLGDTAMYLCATSRGGTGNTIYFGEGSWLTVV.

As to this clone: One junction end does not reproduce the germline sequence, and a read error may be involved. Other DNA sequences within the sample encode an identical CDR3. The chain recombines TRBV19 with TRBJ2-7; perhaps TRBD1 as D (5 bases). Germline CDR1 reads LNHDA; CDR2 reads SQIVND (reference sequence). The CDR3 sequence is 15 residues long. The CDR3 nucleotides read TGTGCCAGTAGTAGCCTTGGACAACCATCCTACGAGCAGTATTTC. It specifies CASSSLGQPSYEQYF.

The chain joins TRBV14 to TRBJ1-2, with TRBD1 matching 8 bases. Germline trimming cut 2 bases from V and 1 base from J; bases unmatched to any gene: 6. The CDR3 is 16 residues long. Germline values: CDR1 SGHDN, CDR2 FVKESK. The CDR3 DNA follows: TGTGCCAGCAGCCAAAAACAGGGGGTGTTTAACTATGGCTACACCTTC. Residues: CASSQKQGVFNYGYTF.

The chain joins TRBV5-1 to TRBJ1-5; the match to TRBD1 covers 7 bases. Per the germline V gene, CDR1 is SGHRS and CDR2 is YFSETQ. The V and J ends lost 0 bases and 3 bases, in that order; junction bases with no gene match: 3. This CDR3 is 15 amino acids long. The CDR3 bases are TGCGCCAGCAGCTTGGCTGGGACAGCCAATCAGCCCCAGCATTTT. This translates into CASSLAGTANQPQHF. Together with reference TRBV5-1 and TRBJ1-5, the CDR3 gives the full variable domain: KAGVTQTPRYLIKTRGQQVTLSCSPISGHRSVSWYQQTPGQGLQFLFEYFSETQRNKGNFPGRFSGRQFSNSRSEMNVSTLELGDSALYLCASSLAGTANQPQHFGDGTRLSIL.

The V call is TRBV7-6, the J call TRBJ2-3; 9 bases are a match to TRBD2. This CDR3 spans 16 amino acids. Germline V CDR1 and CDR2: SGHVS, FNYEAQ. The V segment lost 2 bases and the J segment 0 bases; nucleotides outside the gene matches: 3. In nucleotides, the CDR3 is TGTGCCAGCAGCTTATTAGCGGGGGATAGCACAGATACGCAGTATTTT. It translates to CASSLLAGDSTDTQYF.

V is TRBV29-1 and J is TRBJ2-1; a possible D gene is TRBD2 (7 bases). Germline CDR1 and CDR2: SQVTM and ANQGSEA. Trimming took 3 bases from V and 4 from J, leaving 16 bases between them. CDR3 size: 15 residues. The CDR3 loop reads CSVEGGAGAYNEQFF. The CDR3 DNA is TGCAGCGTTGAGGGGGGGGCCGGCGCATACAATGAGCAGTTCTTC.

This clone was seen only a few times. This rearrangement joins TRBV5-6 to TRBJ1-5; the D is unclear. The CDR3 sequence is 15 residues long. The germline V and J ends were trimmed by 0 bases and 5 bases, with 12 bases remaining between them. Germline-derived CDR1 and CDR2 are SGHDT and YYEEEE. DNA for the CDR3: TGTGCCAGCAGCTTGGGTGGCCTCGGGGATCAGCCCCAGCATTTT. As protein: CASSLGGLGDQPQHF.

J is TRBJ2-5 and V is TRBV7-8; 11 bases align to TRBD2. Trimming removed 5 bases from V and 1 base from J; junction bases left unmatched: 9. The CDR3 loop spans 17 amino acids. CDR1 and CDR2 (germline): SGHVS, FQNEAQ. CDR3 region: CASSPRGGTSGQETQYF. For the CDR3, the DNA is TGTGCCAGCAGCCCCCGTGGTGGGACTAGCGGCCAAGAGACCCAGTACTTC.

The chain has TRBV7-2 and TRBJ1-1, with 8 nucleotides matching TRBD1. CDR1 and CDR2 from the germline V gene are SGHTA and FQGNSA. The CDR3 is 14 residues long. V was clipped by 5 bases and J by 5 bases; unmatched bases: 7. CDR3 sequence reads: CASSHTGGGTEAFF. The CDR3 DNA follows: TGTGCCAGCAGCCACACAGGGGGTGGGACTGAAGCTTTCTTT.

With respect to this clone: The identical CDR3 is also encoded by other nucleotide sequences in the sample. The chain carries TRBV6-6 and TRBJ1-1, with a possible D match to TRBD1 (5 bases). This CDR3 is 13 amino acids long. Looked up from germline, CDR1 is MNHNY and CDR2 is SVGAGI (reference sequence). The ends were cut back, 7 bases at V and 5 bases at J, with 14 bases in the middle. CDR3 coding DNA: TGTGCCAGCACCCGACTGGGGGGGACTGAAGCTTTCTTT. Translating gives CASTRLGGTEAFF.

This clone was recorded a few times. V is TRBV7-9 and J is TRBJ1-1; TRBD1 matches 9 bases. This CDR3 has 14 residues. The V gene's germline CDR1 is SEHNR and CDR2 FQNEAQ (reference sequence). Trimming at V came to 6 bases and at J to 7 bases, leaving 9 bases not matched to a gene. The CDR3 bases are TGTGCCAGCAGATCCCTACAGGGGGCCGGTGAAGCTTTCTTT. Protein sequence: CASRSLQGAGEAFF.

This chain connects TRBV7-2 to TRBJ2-1; D possibly corresponds to TRBD2 (5 bases). The CDR3 has 15 amino acids. V was clipped by 2 bases and J by 4 bases, with 12 bases between them. CDR1 is SGHTA and CDR2 is FQGNSA in the germline V gene. The chain's CDR3 is CASSLRESPYNEQFF. The DNA of the CDR3 is TGTGCCAGCAGCTTAAGGGAGAGCCCATACAATGAGCAGTTCTTC.